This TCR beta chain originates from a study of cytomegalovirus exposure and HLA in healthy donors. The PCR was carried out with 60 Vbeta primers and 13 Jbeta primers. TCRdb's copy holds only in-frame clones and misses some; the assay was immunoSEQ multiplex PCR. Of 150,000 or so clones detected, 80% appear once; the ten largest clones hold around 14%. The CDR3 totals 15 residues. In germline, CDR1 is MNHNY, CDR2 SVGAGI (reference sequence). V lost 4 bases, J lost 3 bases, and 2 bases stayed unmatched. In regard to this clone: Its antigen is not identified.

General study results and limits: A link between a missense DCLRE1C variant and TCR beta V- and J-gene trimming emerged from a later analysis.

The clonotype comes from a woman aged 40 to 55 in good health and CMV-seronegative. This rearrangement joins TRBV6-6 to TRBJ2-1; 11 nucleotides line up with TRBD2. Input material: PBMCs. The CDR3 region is CASSSLAGDYNEQFF. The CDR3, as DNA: TGTGCCAGCAGTTCACTAGCGGGAGACTACAATGAGCAGTTCTTC.